There are a few counts of the clone carrying this TCR beta chain. No antigen is known for it. The data stem from a study of T cell responses to AZD1222 COVID-19 vaccine. The assay was immunoSEQ multiplex PCR, and TCRdb's table has in-frame clones only and misses some. The profile shows roughly 120,000 clones, 80% to 90% of them singletons. General study points: Vaccine-associated CD4 TCRs spanned spike, dominant at 160-218 and 743-854. The study reported that nearly half of spike-specific TCRs target unmutated variant regions.

With V trimmed by 4 bases and J by 1 base, 2 bases remained unmatched. There are 15 residues in the CDR3. From germline, CDR1 is MRHNA and CDR2 SNTAGT. This clonotype was obtained from an adult in good health. The source material was peripheral blood, sampled on day 0 of AZD1222 vaccination. The J gene is TRBJ2-2, the V gene TRBV6-4; 8 bases fit TRBD1. CDR3 in DNA: TGTGCCAGCAGTGTGGGGACAGGGAACACCGGGGAGCTGTTTTTT. It encodes CASSVGTGNTGELFF.